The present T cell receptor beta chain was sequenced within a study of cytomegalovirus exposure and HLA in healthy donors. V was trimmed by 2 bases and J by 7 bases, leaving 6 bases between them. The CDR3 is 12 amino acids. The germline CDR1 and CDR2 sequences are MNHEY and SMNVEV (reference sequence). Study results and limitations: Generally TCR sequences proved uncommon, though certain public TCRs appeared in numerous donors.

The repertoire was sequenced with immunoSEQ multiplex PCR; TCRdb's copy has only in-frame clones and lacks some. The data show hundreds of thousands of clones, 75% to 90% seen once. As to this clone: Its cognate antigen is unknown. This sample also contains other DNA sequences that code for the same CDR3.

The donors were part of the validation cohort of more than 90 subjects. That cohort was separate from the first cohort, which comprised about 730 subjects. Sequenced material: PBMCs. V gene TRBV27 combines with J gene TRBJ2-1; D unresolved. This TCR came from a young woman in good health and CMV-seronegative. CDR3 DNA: TGTGCCAGCAGTTTACTCGGGAATGAGCAGTTCTTC. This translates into CASSLLGNEQFF.